The clone carrying this T cell receptor (beta chain) was observed many times. The entry originates in a study of T cells in Graves' hyperthyroidism and ophthalmopathy. For ophthalmopathy patients, the Clinical Activity Score was at least 3 and the NOSPECS grade at least 4; duration was under 3 months. TCR beta CDR3 regions were amplified from RNA transcripts. With the HTBI primer set, the TCR CDR3 went through a first round of RT-PCR. Via MiXCR, TCRdb re-called the multiplex PCR reads, giving one row per CDR3 protein. This table holds 400,000 to 600,000 distinct CDR3 sequences, 16% found once. The sequenced sample was blood. This receptor was obtained from a woman in her 30s with Graves' ophthalmopathy.

The CDR3 is CASSFGVSYEQYF. CDR3 sequence (DNA): TGTGCCAGCAGCTTTGGCGTCTCCTACGAGCAGTACTTC. The chain has TRBV11-1 and TRBJ2-7, with no clear D. Deletions cut 3 bases from V and 0 bases from J, with 6 bases between. Looked up from germline, CDR1 is SGHAT and CDR2 is FQDESV (reference sequence). The CDR3 contains 13 residues.